This TCR beta chain was captured in a study of Graves' ophthalmopathy and Graves' hyperthyroidism. Study-level points and caveats: Sensitivity of 65% to 71% and specificity of nearly 75% were achieved by the model that predicted ophthalmopathy progression.

From germline, CDR1 is SEHNR and CDR2 FQNEAQ (reference sequence). The CDR3 is 15 residues long. V was clipped by 3 bases and J by 2 bases; unmatched bases: 5. This clonotype was observed a few times. Its antigen is undetermined. Ophthalmopathy donors were characterized by moderate-to-severe activity, CAS of at least 3, NOSPECS of at least 4, and duration under 3 months. Patients with other autoimmune diseases, uncontrolled infections, pregnancy or lactation were excluded. Thyroid ultrasound, orbital computed tomography, TRAb, serum thyroxine and clinical symptoms formed the basis of diagnosis. The TCR beta CDR3 regions underwent amplification from RNA transcripts. Amplification began with first-round RT-PCR using HTBI primers, then second-round multiplex PCR was performed. MiXCR, applied by TCRdb to the multiplex PCR reads, yields one record per CDR3 protein. This sample has about 740,000 distinct CDR3 sequences, with 40% found just once.

Sequenced input: peripheral blood. V is TRBV7-9 and J is TRBJ2-7; TRBD1 matches at 9 bases. This clonotype was obtained from an adult man with Graves' ophthalmopathy. The DNA for the CDR3 is TGTGCCAGCAGCTTGTTGTGGGACAGGGCCTACGAGCAGTACTTC. Its translation: CASSLLWDRAYEQYF. Based on the CDR3 plus reference TRBV7-9 and TRBJ2-7, the full variable domain is DTGVSQNPRHKITKRGQNVTFRCDPISEHNRLYWYRQTLGQGPEFLTYFQNEAQLEKSRLLSDRFSAERPKGSFSTLEIQRTEQGDSAMYLCASSLLWDRAYEQYFGPGTRLTVT.